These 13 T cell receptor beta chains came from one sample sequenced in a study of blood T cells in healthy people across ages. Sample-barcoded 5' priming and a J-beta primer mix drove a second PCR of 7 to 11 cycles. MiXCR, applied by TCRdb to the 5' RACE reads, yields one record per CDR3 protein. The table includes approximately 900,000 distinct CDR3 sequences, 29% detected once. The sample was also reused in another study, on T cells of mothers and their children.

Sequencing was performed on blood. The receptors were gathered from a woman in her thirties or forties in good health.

The CDR3, as DNA: TGCAGCGTTACCGGGGACTACGAGCAGTACTTC. Translating gives CSVTGDYEQYF. The chain links TRBV29-1 to TRBJ2-7; a weak D match, TRBD2 (5 bases). The ends were cut back, 5 bases at V and 3 bases at J, with 8 bases in the middle. The CDR3 is 11 residues long. In germline, CDR1 is SQVTM, CDR2 ANQGSEA.

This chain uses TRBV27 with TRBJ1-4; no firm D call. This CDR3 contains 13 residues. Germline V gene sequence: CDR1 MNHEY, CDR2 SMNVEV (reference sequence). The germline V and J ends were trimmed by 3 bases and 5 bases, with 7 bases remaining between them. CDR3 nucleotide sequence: TGTGCCAGCAGTTTGCCCGAGAATGAAAAACTGTTTTTT. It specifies CASSLPENEKLFF.

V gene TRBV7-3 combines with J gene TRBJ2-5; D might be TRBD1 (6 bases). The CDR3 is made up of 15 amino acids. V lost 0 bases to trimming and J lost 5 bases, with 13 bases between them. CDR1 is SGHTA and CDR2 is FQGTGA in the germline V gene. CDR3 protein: CASSLTPQGMETQYF. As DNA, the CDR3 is TGTGCCAGCAGCTTAACCCCACAGGGAATGGAGACCCAGTACTTC.

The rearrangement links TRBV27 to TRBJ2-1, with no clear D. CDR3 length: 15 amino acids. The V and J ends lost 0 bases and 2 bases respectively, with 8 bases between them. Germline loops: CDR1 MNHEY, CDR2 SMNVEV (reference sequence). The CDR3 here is CASSLSPGPYNEQFF. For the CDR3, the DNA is TGTGCCAGCAGTTTATCACCGGGCCCCTACAATGAGCAGTTCTTC.

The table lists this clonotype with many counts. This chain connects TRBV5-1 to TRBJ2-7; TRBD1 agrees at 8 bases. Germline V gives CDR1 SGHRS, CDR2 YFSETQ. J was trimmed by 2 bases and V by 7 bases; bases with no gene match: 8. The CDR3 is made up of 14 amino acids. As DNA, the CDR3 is TGCGCCAGCGGTACCGGGACAGGAGCCTACGAGCAGTACTTC. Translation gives CASGTGTGAYEQYF.

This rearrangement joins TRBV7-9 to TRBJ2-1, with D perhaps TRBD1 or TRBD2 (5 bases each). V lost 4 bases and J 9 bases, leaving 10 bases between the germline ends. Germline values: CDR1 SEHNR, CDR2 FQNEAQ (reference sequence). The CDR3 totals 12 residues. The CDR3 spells CASSSGAVEQFF. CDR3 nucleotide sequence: TGTGCCAGCAGCTCCGGGGCTGTTGAGCAGTTCTTC. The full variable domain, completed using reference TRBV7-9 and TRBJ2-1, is DTGVSQNPRHKITKRGQNVTFRCDPISEHNRLYWYRQTLGQGPEFLTYFQNEAQLEKSRLLSDRFSAERPKGSFSTLEIQRTEQGDSAMYLCASSSGAVEQFFGPGTRLTVL.

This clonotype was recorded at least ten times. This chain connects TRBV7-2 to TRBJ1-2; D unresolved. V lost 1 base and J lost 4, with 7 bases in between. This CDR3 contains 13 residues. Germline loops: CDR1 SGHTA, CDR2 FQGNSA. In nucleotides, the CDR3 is TGTGCCAGCAGCTTAGGGGGTGTCTATGGCTACACCTTC. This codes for CASSLGGVYGYTF. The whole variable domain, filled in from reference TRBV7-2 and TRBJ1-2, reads GAGVSQSPSNKVTEKGKDVELRCDPISGHTALYWYRQSLGQGLEFLIYFQGNSAPDKSGLPSDRFSAERTGGSVSTLTIQRTQQEDSAVYLCASSLGGVYGYTFGSGTRLTVV.

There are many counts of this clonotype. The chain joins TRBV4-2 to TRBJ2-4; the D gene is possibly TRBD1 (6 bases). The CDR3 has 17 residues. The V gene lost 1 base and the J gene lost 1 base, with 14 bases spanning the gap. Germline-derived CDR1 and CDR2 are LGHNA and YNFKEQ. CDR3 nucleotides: TGTGCCAGCAGCCAAGCGGGGACATTCAGGGCCAAAAACATTCAGTACTTC. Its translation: CASSQAGTFRAKNIQYF.

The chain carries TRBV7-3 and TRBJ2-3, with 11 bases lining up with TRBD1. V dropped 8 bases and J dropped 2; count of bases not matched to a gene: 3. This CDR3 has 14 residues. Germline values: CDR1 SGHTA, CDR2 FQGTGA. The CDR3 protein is CASRTGGNTDTQYF. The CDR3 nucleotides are TGTGCCAGCCGGACAGGGGGCAACACAGATACGCAGTATTTT.

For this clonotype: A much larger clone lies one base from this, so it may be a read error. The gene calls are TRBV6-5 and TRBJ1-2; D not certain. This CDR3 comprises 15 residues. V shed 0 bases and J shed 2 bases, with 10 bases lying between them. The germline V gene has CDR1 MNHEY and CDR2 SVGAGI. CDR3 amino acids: CASSYSSVPNYGYTF. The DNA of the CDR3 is TGTGCCAGCAGTTACTCCTCGGTACCGAACTATGGCTACACCTTC.

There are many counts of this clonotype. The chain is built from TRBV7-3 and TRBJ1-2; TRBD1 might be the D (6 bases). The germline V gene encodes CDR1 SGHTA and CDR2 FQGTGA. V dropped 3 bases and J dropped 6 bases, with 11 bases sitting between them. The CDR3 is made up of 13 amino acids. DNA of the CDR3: TGTGCCAGCAGCTTGACAGGAGGGGATGGCTACACCTTC. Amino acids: CASSLTGGDGYTF.

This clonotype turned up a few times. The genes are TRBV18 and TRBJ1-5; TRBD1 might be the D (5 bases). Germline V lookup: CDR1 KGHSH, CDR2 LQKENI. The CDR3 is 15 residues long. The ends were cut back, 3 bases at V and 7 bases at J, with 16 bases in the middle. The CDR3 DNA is TGTGCCAGCTCACCTGGGGACGGGGTTAGACAGCCCCAGCATTTT. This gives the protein CASSPGDGVRQPQHF.

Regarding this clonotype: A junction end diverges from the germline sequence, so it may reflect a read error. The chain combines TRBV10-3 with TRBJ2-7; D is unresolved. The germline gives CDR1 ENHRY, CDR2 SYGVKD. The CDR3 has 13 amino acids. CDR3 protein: CVISDTSTAPQYF. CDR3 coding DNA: TGTGTCATCAGTGATACGTCGACCGCACCTCAGTACTTC.